These 24 T cell receptor beta chains came from one sample sequenced in a study of T-cell reconstitution after alpha-beta-depleted transplantation in children. Construction of the TCRbeta library involved unique molecular identifiers. TCRdb reanalysed the PCR reads using MiXCR and keeps one entry per CDR3 protein. The table includes 380,000 or so distinct CDR3 sequences, approximately 12% detected once. The sample in question was PBMCs, obtained from the stem cell graft. These receptors were collected from a human donor who donated a stem cell graft to a child with Fanconi anemia.

The chain joins TRBV29-1 to TRBJ2-4; D is possibly TRBD1 or TRBD2 (5 bases each). The V end lost 3 bases, the J end lost 6 bases, and 15 bases lay between the germline ends. Germline V gene data show CDR1 as SQVTM and CDR2 as ANQGSEA. CDR3 length equals 14 residues. The CDR3 DNA follows: TGCAGCGTTGATACGGGGACGGGAAGAAACATTCAGTACTTC. Translating gives CSVDTGTGRNIQYF. Full variable domain (remainder filled in from reference TRBV29-1 and TRBJ2-4): SAVISQKPSRDICQRGTSLTIQCQVDSQVTMMFWYRQQPGQSLTLIATANQGSEATYESGFVIDKFPISRPNLTFSTLTVSNMSPEDSSIYLCSVDTGTGRNIQYFGAGTRLSVL.

This clonotype showed up many times. The J gene is TRBJ2-2, the V gene TRBV9; 7 nucleotides match TRBD1. After removal of 2 bases from V and 5 bases from J, the junction contained 6 bases not matched to a gene. This CDR3 comprises 15 residues. CDR1 SGDLS and CDR2 YYNGEE come from the germline V gene. CDR3 in amino acids: CASSVTGVTTGELFF. In nucleotides, the CDR3 is TGTGCCAGCAGCGTCACAGGGGTAACAACCGGGGAGCTGTTTTTT.

In its sample, this clonotype was seen many times. The gene calls are TRBV28 and TRBJ2-3; TRBD2 might be the D (5 bases). CDR3 length: 14 residues. CDR1 is MDHEN, CDR2 SYDVKM, per germline. V lost 6 bases and J 1 base, leaving 11 bases between the germline ends. The chain's CDR3 is CASSAFGGTDTQYF. The CDR3 DNA reads TGTGCCAGCAGCGCTTTCGGGGGCACAGATACGCAGTATTTT.

The V and J genes are TRBV6-1 and TRBJ2-1; TRBD2 matches at 7 bases. Germline CDR1 and CDR2: MNHNS and SASEGT. V lost 2 bases to trimming and J lost 4 bases; unmatched junction nucleotides: 5. This CDR3 spans 15 amino acids. DNA of the CDR3: TGTGCCAGCAGTGAAATGCGGGGGAATTACAATGAGCAGTTCTTC. It yields the protein CASSEMRGNYNEQFF.

Ten or more counts support this clonotype. V usage is TRBV28 and J usage is TRBJ2-7; the D gene is possibly TRBD1 (6 bases). Germline V gene lookup returns CDR1 MDHEN and CDR2 SYDVKM. The CDR3 is 15 residues long. With 6 bases removed from V and 2 bases from J, the gap between germline ends came to 17 bases. The CDR3 coding sequence is TGTGCCAGCAGCGGAGTTTCTAGGACAGCCTACGAGCAGTACGTC. Its translation is CASSGVSRTAYEQYV.

Many counts were recorded for this clonotype. The V and J genes are TRBV6-2 or TRBV6-3 and TRBJ2-7; no definite D call. The germline V gene encodes CDR1 MNHEY and CDR2 SVGEGT. The CDR3 is made up of 12 amino acids. Trimming stripped 2 bases from V and 1 base from J, with 3 bases between. CDR3 DNA sequence: TGTGCCAGCAGTTACACTTCCTACGAGCAGTACTTC. This gives the protein CASSYTSYEQYF.

There are a few counts of this clonotype. The V gene is TRBV6-5, the J gene TRBJ2-1; D is unclear. The V end was cut by 4 bases, the J end by 0 bases, with 7 bases between. CDR1 and CDR2 (germline): MNHEY, SVGAGI. The CDR3 covers 14 residues. For the CDR3, the DNA is TGTGCCAGCAGTTCAAGTAACTCCTACAATGAGCAGTTCTTC. Its translation is CASSSSNSYNEQFF.

This clonotype was seen a few times. The chain is built from TRBV20-1 and TRBJ1-2, with TRBD1 as a possible D gene (5 bases). Trimming took 6 bases from V and 8 from J, leaving 31 bases between them. The CDR3 is made up of 17 amino acids. Germline CDR1 DFQATT, CDR2 SNEGSKA (reference sequence). CDR3 DNA: TGCAGTGCCACAACAGGACGGCGGGGTTGGATCCGAGGAGGCTACACCTTC. Amino acids: CSATTGRRGWIRGGYTF.

The chain has TRBV6-2 or TRBV6-3 and TRBJ2-1; TRBD2 agrees at 9 bases. Germline V gene data show CDR1 as MNHEY and CDR2 as SVGEGT. CDR3 length: 16 amino acids. V lost 0 bases and J lost 8; bases outside the gene matches: 8. Written as DNA, the CDR3 is TGTGCCAGCAGTTACTCGATAGCGGGAGTTGGCGATGAGCAGTTCTTC. It specifies CASSYSIAGVGDEQFF.

The chain recombines TRBV11-2 with TRBJ1-1, with 8 bases fitting TRBD1. V shed 3 bases, J shed 4 bases, and the junction held 4 bases outside the gene matches. Germline V gene lookup returns CDR1 SGHAT and CDR2 FQNNGV. The CDR3 runs to 14 residues. This CDR3 reads CASSFTGGTTEAFF. The CDR3, as DNA: TGTGCCAGCAGCTTCACAGGGGGGACCACTGAAGCTTTCTTT.

This chain connects TRBV5-1 to TRBJ2-1; a possible D gene is TRBD2 (5 bases). Deletions cut 4 bases from V and 1 base from J, with 12 bases between. The CDR3 is made up of 15 amino acids. Germline CDR1 reads SGHRS; CDR2 reads YFSETQ. CDR3 loop: CASSPVGDSYNEQFF. The CDR3 DNA reads TGCGCCAGCAGCCCCGTCGGGGATTCCTACAATGAGCAGTTCTTC.

This clonotype was counted ten times or more. The V gene is TRBV27, the J gene TRBJ1-1, with D perhaps TRBD1 (5 bases). Germline V gives CDR1 MNHEY, CDR2 SMNVEV (reference sequence). This CDR3 contains 15 residues. V lost 5 bases to trimming and J lost 0 bases, with 13 bases between them. In DNA, the CDR3 is TGTGCCAGCAGTATCAGTTACAGGATGAACACTGAAGCTTTCTTT. This gives the protein CASSISYRMNTEAFF.

Only a few counts were recorded for this clonotype. The chain recombines TRBV16 with TRBJ2-7; D ambiguous. This CDR3 is built from 14 residues. CDR1 is KGHSY and CDR2 is FQNENV in the germline V gene. The germline V and J ends were trimmed by 2 bases and 5 bases, with 13 bases remaining between them. For the CDR3, the DNA is TGTGCCAGCAGCCAAATGCGAGAGCCCAACGAGCAGTACGTC. This codes for CASSQMREPNEQYV.

This chain uses TRBV11-2 with TRBJ2-7; no firm D call. Trimming took off 1 base at V and 5 bases at J, with 6 bases between the two ends. Germline CDR1 SGHAT, CDR2 FQNNGV. This CDR3 comprises 12 residues. The CDR3 DNA sequence: TGTGCCAGCAGCTTAGTCATCGACGAGCAGTACTTC. Residues: CASSLVIDEQYF.

At least ten counts were recorded for this clonotype. The V gene is TRBV5-1, the J gene TRBJ2-3; D gene unclear. The CDR3 extends over 14 amino acids. Trimming removed 7 bases at V and 2 bases at J, with 14 bases between. Germline CDR1 and CDR2: SGHRS and YFSETQ. Here the CDR3 DNA reads TGCGCCAGCGGGCCCGATGTTAACACAGATACGCAGTATTTT. As protein: CASGPDVNTDTQYF.

Only a few counts were recorded for this clonotype. This chain connects TRBV12-3 or TRBV12-4 to TRBJ1-2; TRBD1 aligns across 10 bases. The CDR3 has 14 residues. After removal of 7 bases from V and 2 bases from J, the junction contained 4 bases not matched to a gene. For the CDR3, the DNA is TGTGCCAGCATTCCGGGACAGGGGAACTATGGCTACACCTTC. Protein product: CASIPGQGNYGYTF.

Ten or more counts support this clonotype. The chain has TRBV4-2 and TRBJ2-2; D gene ambiguous. Trimming pared 1 base from V and 0 bases from J, leaving 12 bases between. This CDR3 comprises 17 residues. Germline CDR1 LGHNA, CDR2 YNFKEQ. CDR3 DNA: TGTGCCAGCAGCCAAGTGGGCGGCCTCTCGAACACCGGGGAGCTGTTTTTT. This codes for CASSQVGGLSNTGELFF.

This clonotype appeared many times. The genes are TRBV7-2 and TRBJ2-3; D remains unclear. The CDR3 runs to 13 residues. Trimming took 1 base from V and 3 from J, leaving 5 bases between them. CDR1 and CDR2 from the germline V gene are SGHTA and FQGNSA. The chain's CDR3 is CASSLELTDTQYF. The CDR3 bases are TGTGCCAGCAGCTTAGAACTTACAGATACGCAGTATTTT.

The genes are TRBV24-1 and TRBJ2-1; 7 bases fit TRBD2. CDR1 and CDR2 from the germline V gene are KGHDR and SFDVKD. The trim removed 5 bases at V and 7 bases at J, leaving 4 bases unmatched. The CDR3 sequence is 13 residues long. As DNA, the CDR3 is TGTGCCACCAGTGTACCAGCGGGGAATGAGCAGTTCTTC. Translation gives CATSVPAGNEQFF.

This clonotype was counted at least ten times. The CDR3 reads CSVAGQGARAFF. The CDR3 bases are TGCAGCGTGGCGGGACAGGGGGCCCGGGCTTTCTTT. V usage is TRBV29-1 and J usage is TRBJ1-1; TRBD1 aligns across 12 bases. Germline CDR1 and CDR2: SQVTM and ANQGSEA. This CDR3 has 12 residues. With V trimmed by 6 bases and J by 11 bases, 7 bases remained unmatched.

This clonotype was observed a few times. The chain combines TRBV6-2 or TRBV6-3 with TRBJ2-3; TRBD2 is a possible D gene (5 bases). The CDR3 length is 13 residues. The V gene lost 2 bases and the J gene lost 5 bases, with 8 bases spanning the gap. Germline values: CDR1 MNHEY, CDR2 SVGEGT. The CDR3 region is CASSYSGVDTQYF. In nucleotides, the CDR3 is TGTGCCAGCAGTTACAGCGGCGTAGATACGCAGTATTTT.

In its sample, this clonotype was seen many times. The chain has TRBV6-2 or TRBV6-3 and TRBJ1-1; D is unclear. V was clipped by 9 bases and J by 6 bases, with 11 bases between them. This CDR3 is 11 amino acids long. CDR1 and CDR2 from the germline V gene are MNHEY and SVGEGT. CDR3 loop: CASTLGAEAFF. CDR3 bases: TGTGCCAGTACCCTTGGGGCTGAAGCTTTCTTT.

This clonotype has more than one count but fewer than ten. This chain links TRBV7-9 with TRBJ1-3, with D tentatively TRBD1 (6 bases). Trimming took off 7 bases at V and 5 bases at J, with 18 bases between the two ends. Germline V gene sequence: CDR1 SEHNR, CDR2 FQNEAQ (reference sequence). The CDR3 sequence is 15 residues long. The CDR3 loop reads CASTSSGVTRNTIYF. Here the CDR3 DNA reads TGTGCCAGCACCTCCTCAGGGGTTACGAGAAACACCATATATTTT.

This clonotype was counted only a few times. V usage is TRBV7-2 and J usage is TRBJ2-1, with D uncertain. The germline V and J ends were trimmed by 8 bases and 2 bases, with 16 bases remaining between them. This CDR3 contains 15 residues. Looked up from germline, CDR1 is SGHTA and CDR2 is FQGNSA. The CDR3 loop is CASGSDPNPYNEQFF. CDR3 nucleotide sequence: TGTGCCAGCGGGTCAGACCCTAATCCCTACAATGAGCAGTTCTTC.